The next 24 T cell receptor beta chains were all read from a single sample in a study of regulatory T cells in long-lasting Graves disease. Library construction for TCR beta used iRepertoire HTBI primers and Arm-PCR of CDR3 regions. One entry per CDR3 protein, called by TCRdb with MiXCR from the multiplex PCR reads. The sample includes about 470,000 distinct CDR3 sequences, 20% to 25% of them seen just once. Noted time point: persistent/refractory GD, antithyroid drugs over 5 years with positive TRAb. The TCR library was made from RNA extracted from PBMCs. Sequencing used peripheral blood mononuclear cells (PBMCs), obtained when the disease was refractory, from a patient treated with antithyroid drugs. Source of these receptors: a female donor with Graves disease.

The table lists this clonotype with many counts. The chain is built from TRBV6-1 and TRBJ2-7, with 14 nucleotides matching TRBD2. V gave up 6 bases and J gave up 7 bases; unmatched junction bases: 8. The CDR3 length is 15 residues. Germline V lookup: CDR1 MNHNS, CDR2 SASEGT. The CDR3, as DNA: TGTGCCAGCAGCAGAGGGACTAGCGGGAGTAGAGAGCAGTACTTC. Translating it yields CASSRGTSGSREQYF.

The CDR3 DNA reads TGTGCCAGCAGCGCCGGACTAGCGGGAGGACAAGAGACCCAGTACTTC. This gives the protein CASSAGLAGGQETQYF. The chain couples TRBV7-2 to TRBJ2-5; 14 bases line up with TRBD2. This CDR3 spans 16 amino acids. The germline CDR1 and CDR2 sequences are SGHTA and FQGNSA. V was clipped by 5 bases and J by 2 bases; unmatched bases: 4.

This clonotype has a count of ten or more. This chain links TRBV3-1 with TRBJ2-5; TRBD1 matches at 7 bases. Germline assignment: CDR1 LGHDT and CDR2 YNNKEL (reference sequence). The V gene end was trimmed by 4 bases and the J gene end by 0 bases; junction bases not matched to a gene: 2. The CDR3 extends over 14 amino acids. DNA for the CDR3: TGTGCCAGCAGCCCTGGACAGGACCAAGAGACCCAGTACTTC. Translated, it gives CASSPGQDQETQYF.

The genes are TRBV18 and TRBJ1-3, with D uncertain. Per germline, CDR1 KGHSH and CDR2 LQKENI. Deletions cut 2 bases from V and 0 bases from J, with 8 bases between. This CDR3 is built from 15 residues. The CDR3 nucleotides are TGTGCCAGCTCACCAGGGCCCTTCTCTGGAAACACCATATATTTT. Protein sequence: CASSPGPFSGNTIYF.

V and J are TRBV6-1 and TRBJ2-1, with D possibly being TRBD2 (5 bases). From germline, CDR1 is MNHNS and CDR2 SASEGT. The CDR3 sequence is 11 residues long. Trimming stripped 8 bases from V and 7 bases from J, with 9 bases between. The CDR3 DNA reads TGTGCCAGCGGGCGGGCTAATGAGCAGTTCTTC. Translation gives CASGRANEQFF.

This rearrangement joins TRBV5-1 to TRBJ2-3; TRBD1 is a possible D gene (5 bases). V lost 0 bases and J 7 bases, leaving 12 bases between the germline ends. The CDR3 is 14 amino acids. Germline lookup yields CDR1 SGHRS and CDR2 YFSETQ. The DNA for the CDR3 is TGCGCCAGCAGCTTGGAGGGGCAAGGATATACGCAGTATTTT. Translation: CASSLEGQGYTQYF.

There are many counts of this clonotype. This chain uses TRBV28 with TRBJ2-7, with TRBD1 matching 9 bases. V was clipped by 9 bases and J by 5 bases; unmatched bases: 8. This CDR3 region has 13 residues. The germline CDR1 and CDR2 sequences are MDHEN and SYDVKM. CDR3 sequence reads: CASLGQGTNEQYF. The CDR3 DNA is TGTGCCAGTCTCGGACAGGGGACCAACGAGCAGTACTTC.

The J gene is TRBJ1-5, the V gene TRBV30; no clear D gene. With 0 bases removed from V and 1 base from J, the gap between germline ends came to 4 bases. The CDR3 covers 13 residues. Germline-derived CDR1 and CDR2 are GTSNPN and SVGIG (reference sequence). The CDR3 sequence is CAWSVGSNQPQHF. CDR3 DNA: TGTGCCTGGAGTGTGGGAAGCAATCAGCCCCAGCATTTT.

V gene TRBV7-2 combines with J gene TRBJ2-2; possibly TRBD2 for D (6 bases). This CDR3 contains 16 residues. The V and J ends lost 1 base and 0 bases respectively, with 9 bases between them. The germline gives CDR1 SGHTA, CDR2 FQGNSA. CDR3 bases: TGTGCCAGCAGCTTAGTGGGCGGGGCGAACACCGGGGAGCTGTTTTTT. This translates into CASSLVGGANTGELFF. Drawing the rest from reference TRBV7-2 and TRBJ2-2, the complete variable domain is GAGVSQSPSNKVTEKGKDVELRCDPISGHTALYWYRQSLGQGLEFLIYFQGNSAPDKSGLPSDRFSAERTGGSVSTLTIQRTQQEDSAVYLCASSLVGGANTGELFFGEGSRLTVL.

This CDR3 reads CASSLETVYEQYF. The DNA of the CDR3 is TGTGCCAGCAGCTTGGAAACAGTCTACGAGCAGTACTTC. The rearrangement joins TRBV7-6 to TRBJ2-7, with D uncertain. Trimming shortened V by 3 bases and J by 3 bases, and 9 bases separated the two germline ends. Per germline, CDR1 SGHVS and CDR2 FNYEAQ. The CDR3 consists of 13 residues.

This clonotype has at least ten counts. The J gene is TRBJ2-7, the V gene TRBV12-3 or TRBV12-4; 8 bases align to TRBD2. There are 15 residues in the CDR3. Losses at the gene ends were 1 base for V and 2 bases for J; bases not matched to a gene: 4. CDR3 residues: CASSLEWRGAYEQYF. CDR3 in DNA: TGTGCCAGCAGTTTAGAATGGCGGGGGGCCTACGAGCAGTACTTC.

This clonotype was seen a few times. The rearrangement links TRBV9 to TRBJ1-6; D possibly corresponds to TRBD1 (5 bases). This CDR3 spans 14 amino acids. CDR1 is SGDLS, CDR2 YYNGEE, per germline. V lost 0 bases and J 10 bases, leaving 11 bases between the germline ends. CDR3 region: CASSVGGVGSPLHF. The CDR3 nucleotides are TGTGCCAGCAGCGTAGGGGGGGTGGGATCACCCCTCCACTTT.

This clonotype was observed a handful of times. The V and J genes are TRBV7-9 and TRBJ2-7; D is undetermined. This CDR3 is built from 13 residues. CDR1 and CDR2 (germline): SEHNR, FQNEAQ (reference sequence). The V and J ends lost 4 bases and 4 bases respectively, with 11 bases between them. CDR3 coding DNA: TGTGCCAGCAGCTCCCCGAGCGATTACGAGCAGTACTTC. Protein sequence: CASSSPSDYEQYF.

About this clonotype itself: A much more abundant neighbour one base away suggests this may be a read error. The chain links TRBV2 to TRBJ2-7; weak D call: TRBD2 (6 bases). CDR3 length: 16 amino acids. Per the germline V gene, CDR1 is SNHLY and CDR2 is FYNNEI. V dropped 6 bases and J dropped 2 bases, with 20 bases sitting between them. CDR3 DNA sequence: TGTGCCAGCAGCCAACTGGACATAACTAGCCCCTACGAGCAGTACTTC. Translation gives CASSQLDITSPYEQYF. The full variable domain, in which reference TRBV2 and TRBJ2-7 provide the parts outside the CDR3, is EPEVTQTPSHQVTQMGQEVILRCVPISNHLYFYWYRQILGQKVEFLVSFYNNEISEKSEIFDDQFSVERPDGSNFTLKIRSTKLEDSAMYFCASSQLDITSPYEQYFGPGTRLTVT.

The chain has TRBV19 and TRBJ1-3; D is undetermined. Germline lookup yields CDR1 LNHDA and CDR2 SQIVND (reference sequence). V was clipped by 4 bases and J by 2 bases, with 6 bases between them. The CDR3 runs to 13 residues. CDR3 coding DNA: TGTGCCAGTAGTAGCTCCGCTGGAAACACCATATATTTT. Encoded protein: CASSSSAGNTIYF.

This chain uses TRBV29-1 with TRBJ1-2; D unclear. Trimming left V 2 bases short and J 8 bases short, with 12 bases between. This CDR3 is built from 12 residues. Per the germline V gene, CDR1 is SQVTM and CDR2 is ANQGSEA. CDR3 sequence reads: CSVEKTGEGYTF. The CDR3 DNA sequence: TGCAGCGTTGAAAAAACCGGGGAAGGCTACACCTTC.

This clonotype was seen ten or more times. The rearrangement links TRBV6-2 or TRBV6-3 to TRBJ1-2; 7 nucleotides match TRBD1. The junction had 8 bases not matched to a gene; V was cut back by 0 bases and J by 4 bases. Germline V gives CDR1 MNHEY, CDR2 SVGEGT. This CDR3 has 16 residues. The CDR3 reads CASSYSRGGQVYGYTF. CDR3 in DNA: TGTGCCAGCAGTTACTCAAGGGGTGGACAGGTCTATGGCTACACCTTC.

In its sample, this clonotype was seen a few times. The V gene is TRBV6-1, the J gene TRBJ1-2, with D maybe TRBD1 (5 bases). The CDR3 totals 13 residues. V lost 7 bases to trimming and J lost 8 bases, with 17 bases between them. Germline V gene sequence: CDR1 MNHNS, CDR2 SASEGT. Here the CDR3 DNA reads TGTGCCAGCACCAACGGGGGAGCTGGCGGCTACACCTTC. Protein product: CASTNGGAGGYTF.

This clonotype appeared many times. The chain couples TRBV20-1 to TRBJ2-7; D not resolved. Germline V gene sequence: CDR1 DFQATT, CDR2 SNEGSKA (reference sequence). The CDR3 is 14 amino acids. V lost 4 bases and J lost 2, with 15 bases in between. The CDR3 DNA sequence: TGCAGTGCTATCCCGGCGGTAGGGCCCTACGAGCAGTACTTC. Residues: CSAIPAVGPYEQYF.

Ten or more counts support this clonotype. J is TRBJ1-5 and V is TRBV6-1; 10 nucleotides match TRBD1. This CDR3 is 13 amino acids long. Trimming removed 6 bases from V and 7 bases from J; junction bases left unmatched: 3. From germline, CDR1 is MNHNS and CDR2 SASEGT. CDR3 loop: CASSPGQGQPQHF. The CDR3 coding sequence is TGTGCCAGCAGCCCGGGACAGGGGCAGCCCCAGCATTTT.

This clonotype was found a few times. J is TRBJ2-5 and V is TRBV25-1; 8 bases fit TRBD2. The germline gives CDR1 MGHDK, CDR2 SYGVNS. CDR3 length: 15 residues. V trimming: 6 bases; J trimming: 5 bases; junction bases outside the gene matches: 11. CDR3: CASSTGGLAVETQYF. The CDR3 nucleotides read TGTGCCAGCAGCACGGGGGGGCTGGCAGTCGAGACCCAGTACTTC.

The chain uses TRBV7-9 and TRBJ2-2; no clear D gene. Germline V lookup: CDR1 SEHNR, CDR2 FQNEAQ (reference sequence). The CDR3 is 15 residues long. V lost 5 bases, J lost 1 base, and 11 bases lay in between. This CDR3 is CASSLETENTGELFF. DNA for the CDR3: TGTGCCAGCAGCCTAGAGACGGAGAACACCGGGGAGCTGTTTTTT.

This clonotype turned up a few times. The chain uses TRBV6-1 and TRBJ1-4; 11 bases are shared with TRBD1. The CDR3 has 14 amino acids. V lost 10 bases, J lost 8 bases, and 9 bases stayed unmatched. Germline lookup yields CDR1 MNHNS and CDR2 SASEGT. CDR3 amino acids: CATLLDRGLEKLFF. The CDR3 nucleotides read TGTGCCACCCTCCTGGACAGGGGGCTAGAAAAACTGTTTTTT.

This chain links TRBV7-9 with TRBJ2-6; D unresolved. There are 15 residues in the CDR3. Germline CDR1 reads SEHNR; CDR2 reads FQNEAQ (reference sequence). Trimming stripped 3 bases from V and 1 base from J, with 7 bases between. The CDR3 DNA reads as TGTGCCAGCAGCTTCGCGAGATCTGGGGCCAACGTCCTGACTTTC. It encodes CASSFARSGANVLTF.